The present T cell receptor (beta chain) was sequenced within a study of blood T cell repertoires in COVID-19. Turning to the study itself: The origin of the acute and convalescent COVID-19 samples was the United States, Italy and Spain.

Sequencing was performed with immunoSEQ multiplex PCR; in TCRdb, only in-frame clones are kept and a portion is missing. The data hold 150,000 to 200,000 clones, with roughly 86% observed a single time. V lost 7 bases and J lost 2; bases outside the gene matches: 3. Germline assignment: CDR1 WNHNN and CDR2 SYGVQD (reference sequence). The CDR3 totals 13 residues. Sequenced sample: peripheral blood. The TCR comes from an older man with acute or convalescent COVID-19. The rearrangement joins TRBV10-1 to TRBJ2-3; 7 positions match TRBD1. CDR3 sequence (DNA): TGCGCCAGCATGGGACAGAACACAGATACGCAGTATTTT. Amino acid sequence: CASMGQNTDTQYF.